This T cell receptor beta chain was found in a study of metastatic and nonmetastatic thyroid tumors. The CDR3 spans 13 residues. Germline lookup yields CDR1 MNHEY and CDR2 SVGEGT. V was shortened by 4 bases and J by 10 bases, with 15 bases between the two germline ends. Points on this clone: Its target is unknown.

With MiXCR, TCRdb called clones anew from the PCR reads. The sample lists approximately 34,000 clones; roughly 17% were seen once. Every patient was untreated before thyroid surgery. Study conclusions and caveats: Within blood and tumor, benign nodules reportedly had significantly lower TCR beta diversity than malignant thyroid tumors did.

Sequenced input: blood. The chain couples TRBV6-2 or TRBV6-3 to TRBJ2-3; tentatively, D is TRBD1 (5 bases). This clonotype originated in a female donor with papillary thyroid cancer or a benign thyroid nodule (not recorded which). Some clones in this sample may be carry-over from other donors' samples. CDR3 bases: TGTGCCAGCAGTTCCAGGGAATGGTATGCGCAGTATTTT. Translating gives CASSSREWYAQYF.